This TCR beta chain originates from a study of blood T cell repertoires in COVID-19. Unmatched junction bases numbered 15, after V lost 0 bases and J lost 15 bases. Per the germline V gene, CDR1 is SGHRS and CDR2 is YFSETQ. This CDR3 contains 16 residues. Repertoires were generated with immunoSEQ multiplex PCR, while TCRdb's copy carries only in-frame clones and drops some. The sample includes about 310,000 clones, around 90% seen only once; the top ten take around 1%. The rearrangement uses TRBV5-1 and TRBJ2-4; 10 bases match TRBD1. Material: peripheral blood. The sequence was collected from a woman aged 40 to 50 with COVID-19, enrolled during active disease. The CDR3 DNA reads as TGCGCCAGCAGCTTGGCCGAAAGGACAGGGGGAGGTCCCAGGTACTTC. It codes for CASSLAERTGGGPRYF.